Included here is one T cell receptor (beta chain) sequence, with context. The antigen is undetermined. The record originates from a study of CD8+ T cells in alopecia areata. Study-wide context: Oral tofacitinib (5 to 10 mg twice daily) was administered to treated patients. Tofacitinib dosing lasted 6 to 18 months, which was then followed by 6 months off drug.

V was pared by 2 bases and J by 5 bases, with 15 bases between. The CDR3 totals 14 residues. The germline CDR1 and CDR2 sequences are GTSNPN and SVGIG (reference sequence). Treatment noted: oral pan-JAK inhibitor, 5-10 mg twice daily. Study-wide findings and caveats: Scalp clonality, along with expanded CD8+ clones among the top 100, was significantly decreased by tofacitinib. Persistence during tofacitinib was seen for many expanded lesional clones in scalp and blood.

Sequencing relied on a cDNA template that was reverse transcribed from extracted RNA. The repertoire was sequenced with immunoSEQ multiplex PCR; TCRdb's copy has only in-frame clones and lacks some. The sample carries fewer than 150,000 clones, approximately 59% recorded once. The V and J genes are TRBV30 and TRBJ2-5; a possible D gene is TRBD2 (7 bases). The clonotype was recovered from a human donor with alopecia areata. The sequenced sample was CD8+ T cells sorted from blood, obtained at week 4, from a patient treated with tofacitinib. The CDR3 loop is CAWSTYGGRETQYF. CDR3 in DNA: TGTGCCTGGAGTACCTACGGGGGGCGGGAGACCCAGTACTTC.